This T cell receptor beta chain was obtained from a study of T cells expressing NK-cell markers. The CDR3 is 19 amino acids. For each CDR3 protein, TCRdb gives one entry from its re-call of the 5' RACE reads, without DNA. This table lists approximately 440,000 distinct CDR3 sequences. The TCR sequence derives from a woman aged 45-60 years in good health. The chain couples TRBV12-3 or TRBV12-4 to TRBJ2-3; TCRdb reports TRBD2, a call that lacks DNA to check it against. Sequences were obtained from blood T cells: a sorted CD56 or NKG2C T cell subset, CD4+ or CD8+ T cells, or bulk PBMC T cells (not recorded which). The CDR3 region is CASSRGLAGVPTSTDTQYF.